Reported below is one T cell receptor (beta chain). The CDR3 is 15 residues long. J lost 4 bases, V lost 1 base, and 2 bases had no gene match. Germline CDR1 and CDR2: SGHRS and YFSETQ. The data were obtained in a study of blood T cell repertoires in COVID-19. Study summary: Italy, Spain and the United States were the sources of the convalescent and acute COVID-19 samples. From T cells, B-cell-depleted T cells, or PBMCs came the material, which was cDNA or gDNA.

Authors' methods: Reference gene primer amplification yielded estimated nucleated cell counts. Only in-frame clones appear in the TCRdb table, and some are missing; sequencing was by immunoSEQ multiplex PCR. V and J calls and clone size are given by that table; D and trimming were obtained from the DNA. The sample lists 210,000 or so clones, around nine tenths occurring once. Everyone who took part was roughly 18 to 90 years old, and they came from over 20 US areas. Source material: PBMCs or T cells enriched from blood (not recorded which). This receptor was identified in a man aged 30 to 39 who had recovered from COVID-19. The chain recombines TRBV5-1 with TRBJ2-2, with TRBD2 matching 9 bases. CDR3: CASSLTSGPTGELFF. The CDR3 coding sequence is TGCGCCAGCAGCTTGACTAGCGGGCCCACCGGGGAGCTGTTTTTT. The whole variable domain, filled in from reference TRBV5-1 and TRBJ2-2, reads KAGVTQTPRYLIKTRGQQVTLSCSPISGHRSVSWYQQTPGQGLQFLFEYFSETQRNKGNFPGRFSGRQFSNSRSEMNVSTLELGDSALYLCASSLTSGPTGELFFGEGSRLTVL.